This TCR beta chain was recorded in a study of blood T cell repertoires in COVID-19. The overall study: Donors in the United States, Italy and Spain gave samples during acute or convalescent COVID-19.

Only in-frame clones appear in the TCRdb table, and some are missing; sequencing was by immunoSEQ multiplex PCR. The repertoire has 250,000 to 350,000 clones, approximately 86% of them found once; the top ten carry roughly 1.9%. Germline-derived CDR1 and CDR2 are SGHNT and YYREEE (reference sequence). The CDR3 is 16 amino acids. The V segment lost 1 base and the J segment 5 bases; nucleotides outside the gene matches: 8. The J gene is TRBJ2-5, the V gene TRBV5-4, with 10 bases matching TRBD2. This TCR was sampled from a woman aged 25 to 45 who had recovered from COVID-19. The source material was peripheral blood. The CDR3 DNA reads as TGTGCCAGCAGCTTGTGGCTAGCGGGAGCCGGGGAGACCCAGTACTTC. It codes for CASSLWLAGAGETQYF.